A single sample gave rise to the 10 T cell receptor beta chains below, sequenced in a study of T cell changes during pregnancy in multiple sclerosis. TCRdb's table, derived via immunoSEQ multiplex PCR, lists solely in-frame clones and lacks some. The table records approximately 80,000 clones, 94% of them present only once. This material consisted of peripheral blood, taken in the third trimester of pregnancy. These receptors were collected from a female donor with multiple sclerosis, enrolled in a pregnancy study.

The chain carries TRBV6-5 and TRBJ1-1; 7 bases are shared with TRBD1. CDR3 length equals 13 residues. Germline V gene data show CDR1 as MNHEY and CDR2 as SVGAGI. V trimming: 4 bases; J trimming: 10 bases; junction bases outside the gene matches: 9. CDR3 DNA sequence: TGTGCCAGCAGTTCCGCAGGGGGTCTTCGAGCTTTCTTT. Amino acids: CASSSAGGLRAFF.

J is TRBJ1-3 and V is TRBV13, with D perhaps TRBD1 (5 bases). The germline V gene has CDR1 PRHDT and CDR2 FYEKMQ (reference sequence). V was shortened by 8 bases and J by 4 bases, with 12 bases between the two germline ends. CDR3 length equals 13 residues. DNA of the CDR3: TGTGCCAGCGGACACCTGGGGGGAAACACCATATATTTT. Its protein product is CASGHLGGNTIYF. The complete variable domain, with remaining parts taken from reference TRBV13 and TRBJ1-3, reads AAGVIQSPRHLIKEKRETATLKCYPIPRHDTVYWYQQGPGQDPQFLISFYEKMQSDKGSIPDRFSAQQFSDYHSELNMSSLELGDSALYFCASGHLGGNTIYFGEGSWLTVV.

This rearrangement joins TRBV11-3 to TRBJ2-7; D possibly corresponds to TRBD1 (7 bases). CDR3 length equals 13 residues. Germline-derived CDR1 and CDR2 are SGHNT and YENEEA. V shed 4 bases and J shed 3 bases, with 10 bases lying between them. The CDR3 DNA sequence: TGTGCCAGCAGCTCGCGGGACAGCTACGAGCAGTACTTC. This gives the protein CASSSRDSYEQYF.

The chain joins TRBV7-9 to TRBJ1-6; tentative D call: TRBD1 (5 bases). V shed 4 bases and J shed 10 bases, with 20 bases lying between them. Germline lookup yields CDR1 SEHNR and CDR2 FQNEAQ (reference sequence). The CDR3 length is 16 residues. This CDR3 reads CASSSYGGFWNSPLHF. The CDR3, as DNA: TGTGCCAGCAGCTCCTACGGGGGGTTTTGGAACTCACCCCTCCACTTT. Drawing the rest from reference TRBV7-9 and TRBJ1-6, the complete variable domain is DTGVSQNPRHKITKRGQNVTFRCDPISEHNRLYWYRQTLGQGPEFLTYFQNEAQLEKSRLLSDRFSAERPKGSFSTLEIQRTEQGDSAMYLCASSSYGGFWNSPLHFGNGTRLTVT.

In the case of this clone: Germline and junction disagree at one end, which may indicate a read error. The rearrangement links TRBV28 to TRBJ2-4, with 8 nucleotides matching TRBD1. Germline-derived CDR1 and CDR2 are MDHEN and SYDVKM. CDR3 length: 13 amino acids. The CDR3 region has the DNA TGTGCCAGCAGCCCCCTGGGACCAGGGGGCTATCTATTC. Translation gives CASSPLGPGGYLF.

The chain's CDR3 is CASSLTGSSYEQYF. As DNA, the CDR3 is TGTGCCAGCAGTCTGACAGGGAGCTCCTACGAGCAGTACTTC. This chain uses TRBV6-1 with TRBJ2-7, with TRBD1 identical over 7 bases. The CDR3 runs 14 residues. Germline V gene data show CDR1 as MNHNS and CDR2 as SASEGT. With 5 bases clipped from V and 0 bases from J, the junction kept 4 bases outside the gene matches.

Here the CDR3 reads CATKSRKEVPSGGKQSSTDTQYF. The CDR3 nucleotides are TGTGCCACCAAATCCAGAAAAGAGGTTCCTAGCGGGGGCAAACAGTCTAGCACAGATACGCAGTATTTT. This chain joins TRBV2 and TRBJ2-3; the match to TRBD2 covers 10 bases. This CDR3 comprises 23 residues. Germline CDR1 is SNHLY and CDR2 is FYNNEI. The J segment lost 0 bases and the V segment lost 10 bases, leaving 31 bases of the junction unmatched.

The chain couples TRBV5-1 to TRBJ2-5; 8 bases agree with TRBD2. The CDR3 totals 14 residues. Per the germline V gene, CDR1 is SGHRS and CDR2 is YFSETQ. V lost 4 bases, J lost 1 base, and 3 bases stayed unmatched. CDR3 residues: CASSPLAVQETQYF. CDR3 nucleotides: TGCGCCAGCAGCCCACTAGCGGTCCAAGAGACCCAGTACTTC.

The genes are TRBV5-1 and TRBJ1-1, with D maybe TRBD1 (5 bases). The length of the CDR3 is 16 residues. CDR1 and CDR2 (germline): SGHRS, YFSETQ. The V gene lost 4 bases and the J gene lost 6 bases, with 22 bases spanning the gap. The CDR3 reads CASSPGDSYILSEAFF. The CDR3 region has the DNA TGCGCCAGCAGCCCGGGCGACAGTTACATTCTGTCTGAAGCTTTCTTT.

The chain couples TRBV9 to TRBJ2-5; perhaps TRBD2 as D (5 bases). The CDR3 consists of 14 residues. V gave up 0 bases and J gave up 5 bases, with 11 bases separating them. Germline V CDR1 and CDR2: SGDLS, YYNGEE. Written as DNA, the CDR3 is TGTGCCAGCAGCGTAGGAGGGAACATGGAGACCCAGTACTTC. As protein: CASSVGGNMETQYF.